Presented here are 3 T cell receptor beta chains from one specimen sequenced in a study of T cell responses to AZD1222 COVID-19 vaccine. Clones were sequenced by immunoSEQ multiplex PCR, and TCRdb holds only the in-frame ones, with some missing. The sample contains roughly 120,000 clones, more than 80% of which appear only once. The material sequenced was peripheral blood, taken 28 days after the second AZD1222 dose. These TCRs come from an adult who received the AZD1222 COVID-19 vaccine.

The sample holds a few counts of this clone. In DNA, the CDR3 is TGTGCCAGCAGTCGTCGGGGCGCGGCAACTAATGAAAAACTGTTTTTT. This gives the protein CASSRRGAATNEKLFF. The chain is built from TRBV28 and TRBJ1-4; weak D call: TRBD1 (5 bases). The germline V gene encodes CDR1 MDHEN and CDR2 SYDVKM. This CDR3 is built from 16 residues. Trimming removed 5 bases at V and 0 bases at J, with 13 bases between.

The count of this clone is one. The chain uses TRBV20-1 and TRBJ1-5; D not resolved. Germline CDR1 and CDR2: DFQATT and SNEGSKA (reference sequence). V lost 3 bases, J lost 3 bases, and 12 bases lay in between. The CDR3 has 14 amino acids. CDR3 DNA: TGCAGTGCTAGTCCGCCGGGTTCCAATCAGCCCCAGCATTTT. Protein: CSASPPGSNQPQHF.

The CDR3 nucleotides are TGCGCCAGCAGCCACCAAGGGGGGAGTGGGCTTGGAAACACCATATATTTT. This translates into CASSHQGGSGLGNTIYF. The J gene is TRBJ1-3, the V gene TRBV4-1; TRBD1 might be the D (6 bases). V lost 3 bases, J lost 3 bases, and 18 bases lay in between. Germline V gives CDR1 MGHRA, CDR2 YSYEKL. CDR3 length equals 17 residues.